The 21 T cell receptor beta chains below were found in one sample sequenced in a study of cytomegalovirus exposure and HLA in healthy donors. PCR was performed using 60 Vbeta and 13 Jbeta primers. Produced via immunoSEQ multiplex PCR; TCRdb's table is partial and in-frame only. Found here are 250,000 to 350,000 clones, under 80% of them singletons; the top ten hold approximately 2.3%. Sequencing was done on a sample of PBMCs. The receptors shown here come from a female donor in good health and CMV-seronegative.

The rearrangement links TRBV2 to TRBJ1-5, with D perhaps matching TRBD1 (5 bases). The CDR3 loop spans 14 amino acids. Trimming took off 10 bases at V and 0 bases at J, with 13 bases between the two ends. Germline loops: CDR1 SNHLY, CDR2 FYNNEI. CDR3: CATTDSNSNQPQHF. Written as DNA, the CDR3 is TGTGCCACCACCGACAGTAATAGCAATCAGCCCCAGCATTTT.

A few counts support this clone. The junction shows a germline mismatch at one end, possibly a read error. The rearrangement joins TRBV28 to TRBJ2-7, with 7 bases that match TRBD1. CDR3 size: 11 residues. Germline V gene lookup returns CDR1 MDHEN and CDR2 SYDVKM. CDR3 sequence (DNA): TGTGCCAGCAGTTTAGGTGACAGGGCAAACTTC. Protein sequence: CASSLGDRANF.

The chain employs TRBV11-2 and TRBJ2-1; no firm D call. This CDR3 contains 12 residues. The germline gives CDR1 SGHAT, CDR2 FQNNGV. The V gene lost 4 bases and the J gene lost 10 bases, with 11 bases spanning the gap. CDR3 sequence: CASSSLVREQFF. CDR3 DNA sequence: TGTGCCAGCAGCTCACTTGTACGCGAGCAGTTCTTC.

CDR3 in amino acids: CASSLVWTDSSYEQYF. CDR3 coding DNA: TGTGCCAGCAGCTTAGTCTGGACCGACAGCTCCTACGAGCAGTACTTC. This chain joins TRBV7-6 and TRBJ2-7; D possibly corresponds to TRBD1 (5 bases). V gave up 1 base and J gave up 0 bases, with 13 bases separating them. Per the germline V gene, CDR1 is SGHVS and CDR2 is FNYEAQ. CDR3 length equals 16 residues. The variable domain in full, with the rest retrieved from reference TRBV7-6 and TRBJ2-7, is GAGVSQSPRYKVTKRGQDVALRCDPISGHVSLYWYRQALGQGPEFLTYFNYEAQQDKSGLPNDRFSAERPEGSISTLTIQRTEQRDSAMYRCASSLVWTDSSYEQYFGPGTRLTVT.

This rearrangement joins TRBV28 to TRBJ2-1, with TRBD2 matching over 12 bases. V lost 3 bases and J lost 7; bases outside the gene matches: 4. The germline V gene has CDR1 MDHEN and CDR2 SYDVKM. The CDR3 is 15 residues long. This CDR3 is CASSFGLAGNNEQFF. CDR3 bases: TGTGCCAGCAGTTTCGGACTAGCGGGAAATAATGAGCAGTTCTTC.

Only a few counts were recorded for this clone. The chain uses TRBV7-2 and TRBJ2-7; TRBD1 might be the D (5 bases). This CDR3 contains 14 residues. The germline V gene encodes CDR1 SGHTA and CDR2 FQGNSA. V lost 6 bases to trimming and J lost 4 bases, with 16 bases between them. The CDR3 DNA reads TGTGCCAGCAGATACGAAGGGGCACTTTACGAGCAGTACTTC. Amino acids: CASRYEGALYEQYF.

The J gene is TRBJ1-1, the V gene TRBV7-8, with 8 bases lining up with TRBD1. Trimming took 3 bases from V and 4 from J; bases not matched to a gene: 1. The CDR3 runs to 13 residues. Germline V gene data show CDR1 as SGHVS and CDR2 as FQNEAQ. The CDR3 region has the DNA TGTGCCAGCAGCTTTACAGGGGGCACTGAAGCTTTCTTT. Protein: CASSFTGGTEAFF.

The J gene is TRBJ2-7, the V gene TRBV6-1, with a weak D call TRBD2 (5 bases). The CDR3 contains 13 residues. V was trimmed by 4 bases and J by 0 bases, leaving 7 bases between them. Germline values: CDR1 MNHNS, CDR2 SASEGT. CDR3 sequence reads: CASSGAGSYEQYF. The CDR3 DNA reads as TGTGCCAGCAGTGGGGCGGGCTCCTACGAGCAGTACTTC.

There are a few counts of this clone. This rearrangement joins TRBV9 to TRBJ2-2, with D possibly being TRBD2 (5 bases). Deletions cut 3 bases from V and 3 bases from J, with 9 bases between. CDR3 length equals 14 residues. Germline CDR1 reads SGDLS; CDR2 reads YYNGEE. The CDR3, as DNA: TGTGCCAGCAGCGCCGGGCGGGACACCGGGGAGCTGTTTTTT. Residues: CASSAGRDTGELFF.

V and J are TRBV2 and TRBJ1-1; weak D call: TRBD1 (6 bases). Germline CDR1 and CDR2: SNHLY and FYNNEI. V shed 7 bases and J shed 1 base, with 13 bases lying between them. The CDR3 has 14 amino acids. The CDR3 region is CASIWGHSNTEAFF. In DNA, the CDR3 is TGTGCCAGCATCTGGGGACATTCGAACACTGAAGCTTTCTTT.

This chain uses TRBV5-1 with TRBJ1-1; tentatively, D is TRBD1 (6 bases). This CDR3 region has 15 residues. Germline CDR1 SGHRS, CDR2 YFSETQ. The V end lost 4 bases, the J end lost 0 bases, and 13 bases lay between the germline ends. The CDR3, as DNA: TGCGCCAGCAGCAACGGACAGAAAATGAACACTGAAGCTTTCTTT. Encoded protein: CASSNGQKMNTEAFF.

This rearrangement joins TRBV27 to TRBJ2-7, with a possible D match to TRBD1 (5 bases). The germline V gene has CDR1 MNHEY and CDR2 SMNVEV (reference sequence). CDR3 length: 12 amino acids. Trimming shortened V by 5 bases and J by 6 bases, and 11 bases separated the two germline ends. The CDR3 nucleotides are TGTGCCAGCAGTCGCAGGGTTGGCGAGCAGTACTTC. Translated, it gives CASSRRVGEQYF.

The gene calls are TRBV25-1 and TRBJ2-5; perhaps TRBD2 as D (6 bases). V was cut by 1 base and J by 5 bases, with 20 bases left in between. Germline V gives CDR1 MGHDK, CDR2 SYGVNS. The CDR3 consists of 17 residues. CDR3 nucleotides: TGTGCCAGCAGTGAATTCCTTGGAGGGACGGGGAGGGAGACCCAGTACTTC. Its translation: CASSEFLGGTGRETQYF.

This clone was seen just once. J is TRBJ2-2 and V is TRBV10-3; 11 nucleotides agree with TRBD2. The V and J ends lost 7 bases and 6 bases, in that order; junction bases with no gene match: 4. The length of the CDR3 is 14 residues. The germline V gene has CDR1 ENHRY and CDR2 SYGVKD. DNA of the CDR3: TGTGCCATCAAGTTAGCGGGAGGGTCCGGGGAGCTGTTTTTT. It codes for CAIKLAGGSGELFF.

The table lists this clone with a few counts. The J gene is TRBJ2-1, the V gene TRBV5-5; no clear D. The CDR3 has 13 residues. CDR1 is SGHKS, CDR2 YYEKEE, per germline (reference sequence). Trimming left V 1 base short and J 9 bases short, with 11 bases between. CDR3 sequence: CASSLFRASEQFF. CDR3 coding DNA: TGTGCCAGCAGCTTGTTTCGCGCGAGTGAGCAGTTCTTC.

The CDR3 DNA follows: TGTGCCAGCAGAACCCTCGGGGATGAGCAGTTCTTC. The encoded protein is CASRTLGDEQFF. The V and J genes are TRBV7-2 and TRBJ2-1, with D possibly TRBD2 on 5 matching bases. The CDR3 extends over 12 amino acids. CDR1 is SGHTA, CDR2 FQGNSA, per germline. The ends were cut back, 6 bases at V and 8 bases at J, with 11 bases in the middle.

This clone was seen only a few times. The V and J genes are TRBV2 and TRBJ1-1, with TRBD1 matching 7 bases. In germline, CDR1 is SNHLY, CDR2 FYNNEI. V dropped 10 bases and J dropped 7; count of bases not matched to a gene: 12. CDR3 length: 13 amino acids. DNA for the CDR3: TGTGCCACTACAGGGGTTCCCAACGGTGAAGCTTTCTTT. Encoded protein: CATTGVPNGEAFF.

V usage is TRBV2 and J usage is TRBJ2-2, with 7 bases fitting TRBD1. The CDR3 runs 19 residues. The V gene's germline CDR1 is SNHLY and CDR2 FYNNEI. The J segment lost 5 bases and the V segment lost 2 bases, leaving 17 bases of the junction unmatched. The DNA for the CDR3 is TGTGCCAGCAGTGAACGGGACGGGCGAAGGGGGCGATGGACCGGGGAGCTGTTTTTT. This translates into CASSERDGRRGRWTGELFF.

V usage is TRBV7-9 and J usage is TRBJ2-7, with D hard to call. V lost 7 bases and J 1 base, leaving 14 bases between the germline ends. Germline V lookup: CDR1 SEHNR, CDR2 FQNEAQ (reference sequence). CDR3 length: 14 residues. The CDR3 is CASTPPGVSYEQYF. The CDR3 DNA reads as TGTGCCAGCACCCCTCCGGGTGTTTCCTACGAGCAGTACTTC.

This chain joins TRBV7-6 and TRBJ1-6; TRBD1 matches 7 bases. This CDR3 is 16 amino acids long. V lost 0 bases, J lost 10 bases, and 9 bases stayed unmatched. Germline lookup yields CDR1 SGHVS and CDR2 FNYEAQ. The CDR3 reads CASSLAMTGSPSPLHF. In DNA, the CDR3 is TGTGCCAGCAGCTTAGCGATGACAGGGTCTCCGTCACCCCTCCACTTT.

V and J are TRBV5-1 and TRBJ2-1; D perhaps matches TRBD2 (5 bases). This CDR3 has 11 residues. CDR1 and CDR2 (germline): SGHRS, YFSETQ. Trimming removed 0 bases from V and 14 bases from J, with 9 bases in between. For the CDR3, the DNA is TGCGCCAGCAGCTTGGGGTGGGAGAAGTTCTTC. Its protein product is CASSLGWEKFF.